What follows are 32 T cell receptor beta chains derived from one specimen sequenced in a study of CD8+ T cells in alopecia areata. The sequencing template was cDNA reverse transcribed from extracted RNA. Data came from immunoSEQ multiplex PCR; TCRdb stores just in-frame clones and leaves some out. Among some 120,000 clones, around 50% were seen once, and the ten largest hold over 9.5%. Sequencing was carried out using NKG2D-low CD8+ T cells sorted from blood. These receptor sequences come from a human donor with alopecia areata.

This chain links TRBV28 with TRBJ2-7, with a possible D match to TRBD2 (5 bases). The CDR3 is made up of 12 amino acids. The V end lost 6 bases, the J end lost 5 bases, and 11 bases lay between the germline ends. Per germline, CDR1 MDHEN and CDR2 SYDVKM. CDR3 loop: CASSLKGDEQYF. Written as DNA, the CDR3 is TGTGCCAGCAGCCTCAAGGGAGACGAGCAGTACTTC.

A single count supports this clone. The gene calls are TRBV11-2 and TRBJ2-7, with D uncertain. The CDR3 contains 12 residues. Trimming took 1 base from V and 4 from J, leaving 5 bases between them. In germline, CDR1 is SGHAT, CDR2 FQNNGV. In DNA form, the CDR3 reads TGTGCCAGCAGCTTAGCTACGTACGAGCAGTACTTC. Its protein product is CASSLATYEQYF.

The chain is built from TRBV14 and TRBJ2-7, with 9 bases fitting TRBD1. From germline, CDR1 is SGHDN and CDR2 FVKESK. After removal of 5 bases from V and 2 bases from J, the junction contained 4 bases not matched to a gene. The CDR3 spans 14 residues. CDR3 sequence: CASSIGQGPYEQYF. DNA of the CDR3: TGTGCCAGCAGCATCGGACAGGGGCCCTACGAGCAGTACTTC.

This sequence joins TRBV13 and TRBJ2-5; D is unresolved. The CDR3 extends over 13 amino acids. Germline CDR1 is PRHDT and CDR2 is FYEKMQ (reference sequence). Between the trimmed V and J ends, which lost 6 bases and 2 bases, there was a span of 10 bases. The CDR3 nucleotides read TGTGCCAGCAGTGAAGGTGGACAAGAGACCCAGTACTTC. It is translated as CASSEGGQETQYF.

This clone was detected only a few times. In DNA form, the CDR3 reads TGCAGCGTTGATGGCAGGGCCGGGGAGCTGTTTTTT. Its translation is CSVDGRAGELFF. The chain uses TRBV29-1 and TRBJ2-2, with D maybe TRBD1 (5 bases). The CDR3 has 12 residues. Germline V gene lookup returns CDR1 SQVTM and CDR2 ANQGSEA. The germline V and J ends were trimmed by 3 bases and 6 bases, with 8 bases remaining between them.

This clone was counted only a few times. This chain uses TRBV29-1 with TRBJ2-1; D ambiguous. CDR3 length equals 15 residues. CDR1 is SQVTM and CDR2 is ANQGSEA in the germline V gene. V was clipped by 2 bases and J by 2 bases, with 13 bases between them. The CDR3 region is CSVETTDTAYNEQFF. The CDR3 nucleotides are TGCAGCGTTGAAACGACCGACACCGCCTACAATGAGCAGTTCTTC.

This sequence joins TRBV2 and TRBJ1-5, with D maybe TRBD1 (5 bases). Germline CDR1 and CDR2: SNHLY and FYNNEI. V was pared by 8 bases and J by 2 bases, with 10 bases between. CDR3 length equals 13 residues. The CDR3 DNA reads TGTGCCAGCGTCAGGGAAGGCAATCAGCCCCAGCATTTT. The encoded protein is CASVREGNQPQHF.

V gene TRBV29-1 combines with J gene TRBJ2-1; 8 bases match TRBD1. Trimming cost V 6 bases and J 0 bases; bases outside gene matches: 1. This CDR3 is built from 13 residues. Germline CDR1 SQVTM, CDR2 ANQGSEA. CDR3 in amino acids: CSVTGGSYNEQFF. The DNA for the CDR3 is TGCAGCGTCACAGGGGGCTCCTACAATGAGCAGTTCTTC.

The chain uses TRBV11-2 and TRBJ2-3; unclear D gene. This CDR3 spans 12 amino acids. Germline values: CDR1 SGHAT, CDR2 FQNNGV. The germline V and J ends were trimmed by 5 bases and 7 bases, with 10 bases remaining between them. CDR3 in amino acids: CASSPEGYTQYF. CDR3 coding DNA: TGTGCCAGCAGCCCCGAAGGGTATACGCAGTATTTT.

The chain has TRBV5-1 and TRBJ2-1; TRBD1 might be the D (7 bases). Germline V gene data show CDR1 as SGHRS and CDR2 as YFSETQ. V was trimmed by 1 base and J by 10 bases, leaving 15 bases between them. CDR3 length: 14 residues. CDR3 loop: CASSLQGGPSEQFF. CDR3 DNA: TGCGCCAGCAGCTTGCAGGGGGGTCCGTCGGAGCAGTTCTTC.

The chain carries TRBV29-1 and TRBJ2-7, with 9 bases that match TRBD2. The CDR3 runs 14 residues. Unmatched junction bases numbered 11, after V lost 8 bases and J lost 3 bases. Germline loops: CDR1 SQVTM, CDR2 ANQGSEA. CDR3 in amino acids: CSTLEGAGGYEQYF. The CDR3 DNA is TGCAGCACCCTCGAGGGAGCGGGAGGCTACGAGCAGTACTTC.

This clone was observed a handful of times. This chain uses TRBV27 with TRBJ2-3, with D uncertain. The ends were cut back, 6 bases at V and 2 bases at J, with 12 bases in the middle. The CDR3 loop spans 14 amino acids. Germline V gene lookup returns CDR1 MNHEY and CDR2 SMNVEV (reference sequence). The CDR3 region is CASRLAHPTDTQYF. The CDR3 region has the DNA TGTGCCAGCAGGCTGGCGCATCCCACAGATACGCAGTATTTT.

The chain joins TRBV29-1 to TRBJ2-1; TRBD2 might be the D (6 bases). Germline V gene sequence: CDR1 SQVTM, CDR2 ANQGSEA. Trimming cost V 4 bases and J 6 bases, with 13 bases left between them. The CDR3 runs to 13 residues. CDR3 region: CSVGREFRNEQFF. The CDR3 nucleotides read TGCAGCGTTGGACGGGAGTTTCGCAATGAGCAGTTCTTC.

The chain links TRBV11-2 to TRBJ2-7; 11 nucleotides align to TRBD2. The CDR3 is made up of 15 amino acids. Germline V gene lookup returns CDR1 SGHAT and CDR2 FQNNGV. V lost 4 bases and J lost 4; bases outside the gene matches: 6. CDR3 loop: CASSYSSGGTYEQYF. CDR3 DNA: TGTGCCAGCAGCTATTCTAGCGGGGGGACGTACGAGCAGTACTTC.

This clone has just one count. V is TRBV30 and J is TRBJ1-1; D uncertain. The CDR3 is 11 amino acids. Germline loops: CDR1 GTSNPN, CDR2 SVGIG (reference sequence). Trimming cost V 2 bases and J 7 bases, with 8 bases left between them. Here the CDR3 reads CAWSTDGEAFF. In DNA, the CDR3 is TGTGCCTGGAGTACCGACGGTGAAGCTTTCTTT. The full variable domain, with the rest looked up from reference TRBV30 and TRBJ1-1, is SQTIHQWPATLVQPVGSPLSLECTVEGTSNPNLYWYRQAAGRGLQLLFYSVGIGQISSEVPQNLSASRPQDRQFILSSKKLLLSDSGFYLCAWSTDGEAFFGQGTRLTVV.

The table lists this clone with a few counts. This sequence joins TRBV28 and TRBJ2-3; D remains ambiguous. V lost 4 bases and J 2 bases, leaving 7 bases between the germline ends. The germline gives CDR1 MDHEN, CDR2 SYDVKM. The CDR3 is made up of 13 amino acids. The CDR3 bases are TGTGCCAGCAGTTCCCGAAACACAGATACGCAGTATTTT. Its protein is CASSSRNTDTQYF.

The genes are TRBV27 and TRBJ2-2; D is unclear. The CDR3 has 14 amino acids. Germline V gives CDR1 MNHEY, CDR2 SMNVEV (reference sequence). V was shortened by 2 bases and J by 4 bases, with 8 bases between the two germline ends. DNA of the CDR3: TGTGCCAGCAGTTTAGCGGCAGGCACCGGGGAGCTGTTTTTT. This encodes CASSLAAGTGELFF.

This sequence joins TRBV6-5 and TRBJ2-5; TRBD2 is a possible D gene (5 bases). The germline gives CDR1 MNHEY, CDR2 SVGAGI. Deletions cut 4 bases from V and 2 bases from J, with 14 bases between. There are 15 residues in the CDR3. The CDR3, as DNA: TGTGCCAGCAGTTTACACGGCACGGGGCAAGAGACCCAGTACTTC. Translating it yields CASSLHGTGQETQYF.

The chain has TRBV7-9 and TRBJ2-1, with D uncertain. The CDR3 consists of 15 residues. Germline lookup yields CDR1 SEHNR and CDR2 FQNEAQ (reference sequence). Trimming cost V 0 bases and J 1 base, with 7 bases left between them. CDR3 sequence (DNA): TGTGCCAGCAGCTTAGCTTTGGGGTCCTACAATGAGCAGTTCTTC. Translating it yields CASSLALGSYNEQFF.

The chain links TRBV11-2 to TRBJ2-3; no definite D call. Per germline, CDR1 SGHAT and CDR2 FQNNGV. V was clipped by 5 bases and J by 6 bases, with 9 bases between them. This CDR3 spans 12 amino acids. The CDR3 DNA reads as TGTGCCAGCAGCGGGTCCAGGGATACGCAGTATTTT. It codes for CASSGSRDTQYF.

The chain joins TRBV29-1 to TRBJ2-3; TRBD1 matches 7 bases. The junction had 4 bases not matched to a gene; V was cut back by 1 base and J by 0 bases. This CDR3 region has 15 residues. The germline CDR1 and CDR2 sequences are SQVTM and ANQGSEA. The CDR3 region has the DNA TGCAGCGTTGAAGCAATACAGGGGAGCACAGATACGCAGTATTTT. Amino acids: CSVEAIQGSTDTQYF.

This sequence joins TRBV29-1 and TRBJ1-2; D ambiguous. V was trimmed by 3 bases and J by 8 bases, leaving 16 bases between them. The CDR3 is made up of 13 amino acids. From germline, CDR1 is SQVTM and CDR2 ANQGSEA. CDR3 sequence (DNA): TGCAGCGTTGAGGACTCCGGGAGGAGCGGCTACACCTTC. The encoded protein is CSVEDSGRSGYTF.

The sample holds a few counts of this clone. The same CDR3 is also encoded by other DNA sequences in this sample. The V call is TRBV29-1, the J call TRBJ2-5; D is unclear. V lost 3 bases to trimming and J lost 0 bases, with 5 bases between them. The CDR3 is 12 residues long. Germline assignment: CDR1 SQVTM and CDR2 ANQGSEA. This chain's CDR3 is CSVESYQETQYF. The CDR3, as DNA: TGCAGCGTTGAGTCGTACCAAGAGACCCAGTACTTC. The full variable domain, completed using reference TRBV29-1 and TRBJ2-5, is SAVISQKPSRDICQRGTSLTIQCQVDSQVTMMFWYRQQPGQSLTLIATANQGSEATYESGFVIDKFPISRPNLTFSTLTVSNMSPEDSSIYLCSVESYQETQYFGPGTRLLVL.

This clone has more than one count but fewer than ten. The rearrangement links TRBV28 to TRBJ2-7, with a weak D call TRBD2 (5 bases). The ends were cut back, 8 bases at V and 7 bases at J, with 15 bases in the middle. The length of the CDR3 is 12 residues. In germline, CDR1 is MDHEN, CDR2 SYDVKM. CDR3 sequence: CASAFFRGEQYF. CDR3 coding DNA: TGTGCCAGCGCCTTCTTTCGGGGAGAGCAGTACTTC. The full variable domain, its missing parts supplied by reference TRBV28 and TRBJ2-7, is DVKVTQSSRYLVKRTGEKVFLECVQDMDHENMFWYRQDPGLGLRLIYFSYDVKMKEKGDIPEGYSVSREKKERFSLILESASTNQTSMYLCASAFFRGEQYFGPGTRLTVT.

The CDR3 spells CSVGVAHEQYF. Here the CDR3 DNA reads TGCAGCGTTGGTGTCGCTCACGAGCAGTACTTC. The genes are TRBV29-1 and TRBJ2-7; D is unclear. Germline values: CDR1 SQVTM, CDR2 ANQGSEA. The CDR3 has 11 residues. V was pared by 4 bases and J by 5 bases, with 9 bases between.

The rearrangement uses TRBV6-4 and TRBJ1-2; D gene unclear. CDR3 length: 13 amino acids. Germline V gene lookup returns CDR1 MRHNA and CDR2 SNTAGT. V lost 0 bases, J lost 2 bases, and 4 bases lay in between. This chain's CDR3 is CASSDSGNYGYTF. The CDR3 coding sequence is TGTGCCAGCAGTGACTCAGGGAACTATGGCTACACCTTC.

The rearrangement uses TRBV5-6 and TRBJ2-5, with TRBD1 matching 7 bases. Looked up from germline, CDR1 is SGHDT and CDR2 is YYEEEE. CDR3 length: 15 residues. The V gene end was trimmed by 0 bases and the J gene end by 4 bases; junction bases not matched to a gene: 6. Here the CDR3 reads CASSLEGAGLETQYF. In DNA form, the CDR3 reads TGTGCCAGCAGCTTGGAGGGGGCGGGTTTAGAGACCCAGTACTTC.

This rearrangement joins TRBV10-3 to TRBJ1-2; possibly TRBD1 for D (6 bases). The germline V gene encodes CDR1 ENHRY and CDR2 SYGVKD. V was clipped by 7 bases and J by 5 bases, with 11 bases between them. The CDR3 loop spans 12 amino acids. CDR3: CAITDRGYGYTF. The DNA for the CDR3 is TGTGCCATCACGGACAGAGGTTATGGCTACACCTTC.

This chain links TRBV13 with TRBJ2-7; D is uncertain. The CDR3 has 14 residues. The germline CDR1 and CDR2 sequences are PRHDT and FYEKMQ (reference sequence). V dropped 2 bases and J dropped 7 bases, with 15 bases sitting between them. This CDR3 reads CASSLYDTRPEQYF. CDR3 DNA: TGTGCCAGCAGCTTATACGACACCCGGCCTGAGCAGTACTTC.

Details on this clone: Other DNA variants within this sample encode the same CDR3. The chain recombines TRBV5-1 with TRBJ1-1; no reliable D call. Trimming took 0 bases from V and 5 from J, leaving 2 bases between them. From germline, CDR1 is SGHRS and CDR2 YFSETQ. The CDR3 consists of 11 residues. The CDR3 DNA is TGCGCCAGCAGCTTGGGAACTGAAGCTTTCTTT. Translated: CASSLGTEAFF.

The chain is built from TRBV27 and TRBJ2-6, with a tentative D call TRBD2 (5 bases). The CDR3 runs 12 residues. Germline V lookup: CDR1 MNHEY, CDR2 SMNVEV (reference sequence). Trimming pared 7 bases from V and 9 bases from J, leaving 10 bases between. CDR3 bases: TGTGCCAGCAATGGAGGTAACAACGTCCTGACTTTC. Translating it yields CASNGGNNVLTF. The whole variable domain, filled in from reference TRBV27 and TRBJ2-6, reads EAQVTQNPRYLITVTGKKLTVTCSQNMNHEYMSWYRQDPGLGLRQIYYSMNVEVTDKGDVPEGYKVSRKEKRNFPLILESPSPNQTSLYFCASNGGNNVLTFGAGSRLTVL.

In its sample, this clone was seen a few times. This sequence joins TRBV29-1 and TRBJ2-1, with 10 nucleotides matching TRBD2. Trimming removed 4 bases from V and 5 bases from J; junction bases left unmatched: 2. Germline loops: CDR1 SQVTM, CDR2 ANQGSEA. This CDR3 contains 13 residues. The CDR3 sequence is CSVALAGDNEQFF. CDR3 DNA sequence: TGCAGCGTTGCCCTAGCGGGGGACAATGAGCAGTTCTTC.